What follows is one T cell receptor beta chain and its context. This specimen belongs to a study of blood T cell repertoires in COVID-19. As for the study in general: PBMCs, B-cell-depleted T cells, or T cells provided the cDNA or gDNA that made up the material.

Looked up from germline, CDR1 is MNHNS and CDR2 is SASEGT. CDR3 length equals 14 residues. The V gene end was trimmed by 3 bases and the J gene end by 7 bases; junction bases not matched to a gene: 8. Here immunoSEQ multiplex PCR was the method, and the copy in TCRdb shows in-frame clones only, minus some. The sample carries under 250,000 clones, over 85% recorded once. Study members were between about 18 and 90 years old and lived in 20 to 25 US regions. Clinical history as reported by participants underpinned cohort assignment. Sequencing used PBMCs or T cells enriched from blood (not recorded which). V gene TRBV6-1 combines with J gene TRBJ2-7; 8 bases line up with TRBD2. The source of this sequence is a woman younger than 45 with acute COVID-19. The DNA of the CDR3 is TGTGCCAGCAGTGATGCCGGGGGGGGTAGGGAGCAGTACTTC. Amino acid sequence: CASSDAGGGREQYF.